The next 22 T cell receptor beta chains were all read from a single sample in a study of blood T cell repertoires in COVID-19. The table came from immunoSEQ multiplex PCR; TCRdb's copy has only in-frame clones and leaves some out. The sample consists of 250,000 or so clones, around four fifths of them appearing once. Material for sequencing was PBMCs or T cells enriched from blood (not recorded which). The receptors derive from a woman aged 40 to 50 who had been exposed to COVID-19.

The CDR3 loop reads CASSQAGGGKNTGELFF. CDR3 nucleotide sequence: TGTGCCAGCAGCCAAGCAGGGGGCGGTAAGAACACCGGGGAGCTGTTTTTT. V and J are TRBV4-2 and TRBJ2-2; 8 bases match TRBD1. CDR3 length: 17 residues. CDR1 and CDR2 from the germline V gene are LGHNA and YNFKEQ. The V segment lost 1 base and the J segment 1 base; nucleotides outside the gene matches: 5.

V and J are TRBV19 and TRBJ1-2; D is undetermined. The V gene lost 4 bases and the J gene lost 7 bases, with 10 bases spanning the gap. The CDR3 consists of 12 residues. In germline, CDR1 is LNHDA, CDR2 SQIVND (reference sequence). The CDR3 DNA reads TGTGCCAGTAGTACGTCCTTCCGTGGCTACACCTTC. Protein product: CASSTSFRGYTF.

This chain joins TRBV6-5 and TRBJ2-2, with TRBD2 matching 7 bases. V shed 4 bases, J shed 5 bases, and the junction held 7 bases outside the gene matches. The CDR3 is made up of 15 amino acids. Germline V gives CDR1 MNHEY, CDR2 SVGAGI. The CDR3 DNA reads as TGTGCCAGCAGTTTCCGCGGGGGTGGTACCGGGGAGCTGTTTTTT. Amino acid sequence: CASSFRGGGTGELFF.

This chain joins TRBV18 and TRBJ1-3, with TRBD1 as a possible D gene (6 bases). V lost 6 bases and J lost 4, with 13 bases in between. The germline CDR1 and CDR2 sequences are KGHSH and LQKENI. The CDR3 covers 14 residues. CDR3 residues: CASSVGARGNTIYF. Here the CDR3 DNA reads TGTGCCAGCTCGGTGGGGGCGAGAGGAAACACCATATATTTT. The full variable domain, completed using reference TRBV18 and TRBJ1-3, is NAGVMQNPRHLVRRRGQEARLRCSPMKGHSHVYWYRQLPEEGLKFMVYLQKENIIDESGMPKERFSAEFPKEGPSILRIQQVVRGDSAAYFCASSVGARGNTIYFGEGSWLTVV.

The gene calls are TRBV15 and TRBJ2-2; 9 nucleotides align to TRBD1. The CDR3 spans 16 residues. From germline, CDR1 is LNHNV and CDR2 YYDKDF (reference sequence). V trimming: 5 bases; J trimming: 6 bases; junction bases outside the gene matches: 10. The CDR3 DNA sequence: TGTGCCACCAGCCGCGGGACAGGGAAAGTTCCCGGGGAGCTGTTTTTT. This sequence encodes CATSRGTGKVPGELFF. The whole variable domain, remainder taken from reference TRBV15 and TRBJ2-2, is DAMVIQNPRYQVTQFGKPVTLSCSQTLNHNVMYWYQQKSSQAPKLLFHYYDKDFNNEADTPDNFQSRRPNTSFCFLDIRSPGLGDTAMYLCATSRGTGKVPGELFFGEGSRLTVL.

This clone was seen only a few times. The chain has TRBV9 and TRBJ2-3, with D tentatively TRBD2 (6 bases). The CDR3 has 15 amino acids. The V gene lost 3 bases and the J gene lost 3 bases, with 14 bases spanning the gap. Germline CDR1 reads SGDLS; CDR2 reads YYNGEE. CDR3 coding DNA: TGTGCCAGCAGCGGTAGCGGCTTCTGGACAGATACGCAGTATTTT. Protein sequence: CASSGSGFWTDTQYF.

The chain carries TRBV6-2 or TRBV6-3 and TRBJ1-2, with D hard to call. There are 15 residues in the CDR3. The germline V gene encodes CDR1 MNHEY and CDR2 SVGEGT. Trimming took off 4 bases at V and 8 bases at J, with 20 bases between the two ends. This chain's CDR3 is CASSSASQPGSGYTF. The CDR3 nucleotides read TGTGCCAGCAGTTCCGCATCCCAACCGGGATCGGGCTACACCTTC.

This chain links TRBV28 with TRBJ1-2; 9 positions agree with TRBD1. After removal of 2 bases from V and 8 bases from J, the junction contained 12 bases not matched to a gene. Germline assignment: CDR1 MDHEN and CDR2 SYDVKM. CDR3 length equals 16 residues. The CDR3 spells CASSLSFNRGLSGYTF. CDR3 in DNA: TGTGCCAGCAGTTTAAGTTTTAACAGGGGGCTCTCCGGCTACACCTTC.

The CDR3 reads CASSYGQGGTDTQYF. CDR3 in DNA: TGTGCCAGCAGCTACGGACAGGGAGGCACAGATACGCAGTATTTT. The chain carries TRBV7-2 and TRBJ2-3, with 8 bases lining up with TRBD1. Looked up from germline, CDR1 is SGHTA and CDR2 is FQGNSA. The CDR3 contains 15 residues. The V and J ends lost 4 bases and 1 base, in that order; junction bases with no gene match: 4.

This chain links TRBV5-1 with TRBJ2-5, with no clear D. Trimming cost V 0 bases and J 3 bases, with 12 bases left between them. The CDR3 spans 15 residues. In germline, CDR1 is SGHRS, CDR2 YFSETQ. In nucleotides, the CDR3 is TGCGCCAGCAGCTTGGACGGCGGCGGAAAAGAGACCCAGTACTTC. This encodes CASSLDGGGKETQYF.

CDR3 sequence: CASSRGSLELPLHF. CDR3 in DNA: TGTGCCAGCAGTCGTGGGTCTTTGGAGCTGCCCCTCCACTTT. The chain links TRBV6-5 to TRBJ1-6; no clear D. Germline V gene data show CDR1 as MNHEY and CDR2 as SVGAGI. V was pared by 5 bases and J by 13 bases, with 18 bases between. There are 14 residues in the CDR3.

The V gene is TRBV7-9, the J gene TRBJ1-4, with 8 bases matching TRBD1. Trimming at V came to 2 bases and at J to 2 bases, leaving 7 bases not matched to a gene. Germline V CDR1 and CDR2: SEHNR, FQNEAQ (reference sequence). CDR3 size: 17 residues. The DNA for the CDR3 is TGTGCCAGCAGCTTACAGGCAGGGGGCTCCACTAATGAAAAACTGTTTTTT. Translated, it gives CASSLQAGGSTNEKLFF.

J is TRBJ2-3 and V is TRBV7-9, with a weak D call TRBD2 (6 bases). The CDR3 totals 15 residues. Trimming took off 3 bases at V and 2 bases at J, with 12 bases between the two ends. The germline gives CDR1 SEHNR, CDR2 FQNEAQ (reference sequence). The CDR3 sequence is CASSLQEGPTDTQYF. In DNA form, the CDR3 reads TGTGCCAGCAGCTTGCAGGAGGGACCCACAGATACGCAGTATTTT.

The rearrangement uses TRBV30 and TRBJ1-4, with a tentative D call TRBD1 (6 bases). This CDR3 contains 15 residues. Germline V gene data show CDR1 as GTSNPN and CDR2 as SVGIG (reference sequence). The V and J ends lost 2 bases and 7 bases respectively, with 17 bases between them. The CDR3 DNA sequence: TGTGCCTGGAGTTCGGGAGGGGGAGGCGGTGAAAAACTGTTTTTT. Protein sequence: CAWSSGGGGGEKLFF.

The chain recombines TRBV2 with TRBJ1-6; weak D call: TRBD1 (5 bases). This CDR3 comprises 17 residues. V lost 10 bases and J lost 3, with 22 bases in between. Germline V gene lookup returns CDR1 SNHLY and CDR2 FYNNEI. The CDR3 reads CATRQRRLPIYNSPLHF. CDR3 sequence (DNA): TGTGCCACTAGACAGAGACGTTTGCCGATCTATAATTCACCCCTCCACTTT.

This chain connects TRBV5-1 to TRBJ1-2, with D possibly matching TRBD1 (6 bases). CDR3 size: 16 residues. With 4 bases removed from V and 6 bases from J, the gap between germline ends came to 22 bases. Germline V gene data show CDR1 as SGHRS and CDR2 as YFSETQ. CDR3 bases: TGCGCCAGCAGCGATCTATCCGGGGGGGCATTCCATGGCTACACCTTC. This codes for CASSDLSGGAFHGYTF.

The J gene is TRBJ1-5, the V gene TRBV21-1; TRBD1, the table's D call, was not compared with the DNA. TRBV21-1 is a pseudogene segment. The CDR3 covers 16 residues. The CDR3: CASSLIQGDSNQPQHF. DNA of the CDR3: TGTGCCAGCAGCCTCATTCAAGGGGATAGCAATCAGCCCCAGCATTTT.

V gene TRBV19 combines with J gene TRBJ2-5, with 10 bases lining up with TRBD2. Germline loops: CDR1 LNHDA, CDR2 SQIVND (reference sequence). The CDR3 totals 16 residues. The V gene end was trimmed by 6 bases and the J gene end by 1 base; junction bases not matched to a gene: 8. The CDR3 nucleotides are TGTGCCAGTAGCCCGCGTCTAGCGGGGGCCCAAGAGACCCAGTACTTC. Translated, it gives CASSPRLAGAQETQYF.

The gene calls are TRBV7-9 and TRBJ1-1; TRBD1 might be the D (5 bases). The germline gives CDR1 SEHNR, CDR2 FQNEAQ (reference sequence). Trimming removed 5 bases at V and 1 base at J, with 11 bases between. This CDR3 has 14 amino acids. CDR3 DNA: TGTGCCAGCAGCCCCCCCGGACAGAACACTGAAGCTTTCTTT. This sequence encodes CASSPPGQNTEAFF. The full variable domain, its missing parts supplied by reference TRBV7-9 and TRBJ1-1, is DTGVSQNPRHKITKRGQNVTFRCDPISEHNRLYWYRQTLGQGPEFLTYFQNEAQLEKSRLLSDRFSAERPKGSFSTLEIQRTEQGDSAMYLCASSPPGQNTEAFFGQGTRLTVV.

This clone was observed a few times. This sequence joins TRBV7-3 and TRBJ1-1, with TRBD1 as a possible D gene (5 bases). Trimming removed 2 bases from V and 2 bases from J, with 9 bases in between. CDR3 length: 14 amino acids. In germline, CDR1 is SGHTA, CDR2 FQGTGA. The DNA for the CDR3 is TGTGCCAGCAGCTTACGAGGGACTAACACTGAAGCTTTCTTT. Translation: CASSLRGTNTEAFF.

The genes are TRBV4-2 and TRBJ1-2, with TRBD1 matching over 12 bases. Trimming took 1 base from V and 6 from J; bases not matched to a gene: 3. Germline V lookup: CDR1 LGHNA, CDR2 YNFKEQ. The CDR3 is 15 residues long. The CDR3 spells CASSQGDRGPNGYTF. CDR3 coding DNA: TGTGCCAGCAGCCAAGGGGACAGGGGGCCGAATGGCTACACCTTC.

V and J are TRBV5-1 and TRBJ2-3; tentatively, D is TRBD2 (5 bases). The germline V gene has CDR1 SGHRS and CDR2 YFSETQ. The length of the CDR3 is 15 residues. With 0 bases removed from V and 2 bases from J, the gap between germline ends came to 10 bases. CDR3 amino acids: CASSLAGSLTDTQYF. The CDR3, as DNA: TGCGCCAGCAGCTTGGCGGGGTCCCTCACAGATACGCAGTATTTT. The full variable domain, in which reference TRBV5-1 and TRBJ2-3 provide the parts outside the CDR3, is KAGVTQTPRYLIKTRGQQVTLSCSPISGHRSVSWYQQTPGQGLQFLFEYFSETQRNKGNFPGRFSGRQFSNSRSEMNVSTLELGDSALYLCASSLAGSLTDTQYFGPGTRLTVL.